One sample yielded the 18 T cell receptor beta chains listed below, sequenced in a study of blood T cell repertoires in COVID-19. Sequencing used immunoSEQ multiplex PCR; TCRdb keeps in-frame clones, though not all of them. The sample shows roughly 300,000 clones, about 86% of them seen only once. The sequenced material came from PBMCs or T cells enriched from blood (not recorded which). Receptors originate from a woman between 35 and 50 years old with acute COVID-19.

DNA of the CDR3: TGTGCCAGCAGTTTGTGGAGTAACGGGTACAATGAGCAGTTCTTC. Protein: CASSLWSNGYNEQFF. V is TRBV28 and J is TRBJ2-1; D is uncertain. Deletions cut 3 bases from V and 4 bases from J, with 13 bases between. Germline assignment: CDR1 MDHEN and CDR2 SYDVKM. CDR3 length equals 15 residues.

The chain links TRBV28 to TRBJ2-7; 7 positions match TRBD1. The germline CDR1 and CDR2 sequences are MDHEN and SYDVKM. CDR3 length equals 16 residues. The V and J ends lost 3 bases and 4 bases, in that order; junction bases with no gene match: 12. CDR3 loop: CASSLASGGKSYEQYF. Here the CDR3 DNA reads TGTGCCAGCAGTTTGGCGTCAGGGGGTAAGTCGTACGAGCAGTACTTC.

The V gene is TRBV5-5, the J gene TRBJ2-1; 12 bases line up with TRBD2. Trimming removed 9 bases from V and 9 bases from J; junction bases left unmatched: 16. Germline V lookup: CDR1 SGHKS, CDR2 YYEKEE (reference sequence). The CDR3 totals 16 residues. The CDR3 sequence: CATTLYLAGGPIEQFF. Here the CDR3 DNA reads TGTGCCACCACCCTTTACCTAGCGGGGGGGCCAATTGAGCAGTTCTTC.

V is TRBV6-5 and J is TRBJ1-2; D perhaps matches TRBD1 (5 bases). The CDR3 is 15 residues long. Germline V CDR1 and CDR2: MNHEY, SVGAGI. V was pared by 0 bases and J by 1 base, with 9 bases between. CDR3 bases: TGTGCCAGCAGTTACTCGAGACAGCTTAACTATGGCTACACCTTC. Amino acid sequence: CASSYSRQLNYGYTF.

V usage is TRBV5-1 and J usage is TRBJ2-7; 10 bases map to TRBD2. CDR3 length equals 16 residues. V shed 0 bases and J 2 bases; nucleotides not matched to a gene: 5. The germline gives CDR1 SGHRS, CDR2 YFSETQ. CDR3 in amino acids: CASSLDTAGGPYEQYF. As DNA, the CDR3 is TGCGCCAGCAGCTTGGATACAGCGGGAGGGCCCTACGAGCAGTACTTC. The full variable domain, in which reference TRBV5-1 and TRBJ2-7 provide the parts outside the CDR3, is KAGVTQTPRYLIKTRGQQVTLSCSPISGHRSVSWYQQTPGQGLQFLFEYFSETQRNKGNFPGRFSGRQFSNSRSEMNVSTLELGDSALYLCASSLDTAGGPYEQYFGPGTRLTVT.

The gene calls are TRBV9 and TRBJ1-6; 10 bases match TRBD1. Germline V lookup: CDR1 SGDLS, CDR2 YYNGEE. V gave up 0 bases and J gave up 7 bases; unmatched junction bases: 4. The CDR3 spans 16 residues. CDR3 loop: CASSVEGTGANSPLHF. The CDR3 DNA sequence: TGTGCCAGCAGCGTAGAAGGGACAGGGGCGAATTCACCCCTCCACTTT. Combining the CDR3 with reference TRBV9 and TRBJ1-6 gives the whole variable domain DSGVTQTPKHLITATGQRVTLRCSPRSGDLSVYWYQQSLDQGLQFLIQYYNGEERAKGNILERFSAQQFPDLHSELNLSSLELGDSALYFCASSVEGTGANSPLHFGNGTRLTVT.

The gene calls are TRBV6-5 and TRBJ2-7, with D possibly matching TRBD2 (5 bases). Per the germline V gene, CDR1 is MNHEY and CDR2 is SVGAGI. The CDR3 spans 12 residues. The ends were cut back, 8 bases at V and 2 bases at J, with 10 bases in the middle. CDR3 amino acids: CASYRGTYEQYF. CDR3 coding DNA: TGTGCCAGCTACCGGGGAACCTACGAGCAGTACTTC.

This chain joins TRBV12-3 or TRBV12-4 and TRBJ1-6; TRBD1 is a possible D gene (5 bases). Trimming took off 6 bases at V and 8 bases at J, with 8 bases between the two ends. The CDR3 is made up of 12 amino acids. The CDR3 here is CASRQGDSPLHF. Written as DNA, the CDR3 is TGTGCCAGCAGGCAGGGTGATTCACCCCTCCACTTT.

The rearrangement joins TRBV19 to TRBJ2-2; TRBD2 agrees at 7 bases. Germline lookup yields CDR1 LNHDA and CDR2 SQIVND (reference sequence). The junction had 8 bases not matched to a gene; V was cut back by 9 bases and J by 7 bases. The CDR3 runs 13 residues. DNA of the CDR3: TGTGCCAGCTACGGGGGGATGAGCGGGGAGCTGTTTTTT. It specifies CASYGGMSGELFF. The full variable domain, completed using reference TRBV19 and TRBJ2-2, is DGGITQSPKYLFRKEGQNVTLSCEQNLNHDAMYWYRQDPGQGLRLIYYSQIVNDFQKGDIAEGYSVSREKKESFPLTVTSAQKNPTAFYLCASYGGMSGELFFGEGSRLTVL.

The chain couples TRBV4-3 to TRBJ1-2; a possible D gene is TRBD1 (5 bases). Germline values: CDR1 LGHNA, CDR2 YSLEER. V was trimmed by 3 bases and J by 5 bases, leaving 16 bases between them. The CDR3 length is 15 residues. The CDR3 sequence is CASSQAGQEIYGYTF. The CDR3 region has the DNA TGCGCCAGCAGCCAGGCAGGGCAGGAGATTTATGGCTACACCTTC.

This sequence joins TRBV5-6 and TRBJ1-1, with D uncertain. There are 15 residues in the CDR3. Trimming cost V 4 bases and J 0 bases, with 13 bases left between them. CDR1 is SGHDT, CDR2 YYEEEE, per germline. CDR3 region: CASSPISRLNTEAFF. In nucleotides, the CDR3 is TGTGCCAGCAGCCCCATTAGTCGGTTGAACACTGAAGCTTTCTTT.

The chain uses TRBV19 and TRBJ2-3, with D possibly TRBD2 on 5 matching bases. There are 13 residues in the CDR3. V was pared by 5 bases and J by 4 bases, with 10 bases between. From germline, CDR1 is LNHDA and CDR2 SQIVND (reference sequence). CDR3 coding DNA: TGTGCCAGTAGTCCAATGGGAGCAGATACGCAGTATTTT. Amino acid sequence: CASSPMGADTQYF.

V gene TRBV28 combines with J gene TRBJ2-7; TRBD1 matches at 8 bases. There are 14 residues in the CDR3. Germline V lookup: CDR1 MDHEN, CDR2 SYDVKM. The V gene end was trimmed by 5 bases and the J gene end by 3 bases; junction bases not matched to a gene: 6. The CDR3 is CASSRTGPNYEQYF. The CDR3 bases are TGTGCCAGCAGTCGGACAGGGCCCAACTACGAGCAGTACTTC. Based on the CDR3 plus reference TRBV28 and TRBJ2-7, the full variable domain is DVKVTQSSRYLVKRTGEKVFLECVQDMDHENMFWYRQDPGLGLRLIYFSYDVKMKEKGDIPEGYSVSREKKERFSLILESASTNQTSMYLCASSRTGPNYEQYFGPGTRLTVT.

This rearrangement joins TRBV15 to TRBJ2-7, with D perhaps matching TRBD1 (6 bases). The ends were cut back, 4 bases at V and 3 bases at J, with 19 bases in the middle. Germline V gene data show CDR1 as LNHNV and CDR2 as YYDKDF (reference sequence). The CDR3 length is 16 residues. In DNA, the CDR3 is TGTGCCACCAGCAATGATAGGGGGTTCTTCCTCTACGAGCAGTACTTC. It is translated as CATSNDRGFFLYEQYF.

This clone was picked up a small number of times. V gene TRBV5-1 combines with J gene TRBJ2-7; the match to TRBD2 covers 11 bases. The trim removed 4 bases at V and 2 bases at J, leaving 8 bases unmatched. Per germline, CDR1 SGHRS and CDR2 YFSETQ. This CDR3 has 16 amino acids. The DNA for the CDR3 is TGCGCCAGCAGCCTATTAGCGGGAGGGAGTCCCTACGAGCAGTACTTC. Translated: CASSLLAGGSPYEQYF.

The V gene is TRBV18, the J gene TRBJ1-1; D might be TRBD1 (5 bases). V was cut by 4 bases and J by 2 bases, with 11 bases left in between. The germline gives CDR1 KGHSH, CDR2 LQKENI. This CDR3 spans 14 amino acids. The CDR3 DNA sequence: TGTGCCAGCTCACGAGTGGGACTTAACACTGAAGCTTTCTTT. Its translation: CASSRVGLNTEAFF.

The chain carries TRBV2 and TRBJ1-5, with TRBD1 as a possible D gene (5 bases). V lost 3 bases and J 9 bases, leaving 15 bases between the germline ends. This CDR3 contains 14 residues. Germline V CDR1 and CDR2: SNHLY, FYNNEI. CDR3 coding DNA: TGTGCCAGCAGTGAGGGGGGGGGTCTTGGGCCCCAGCATTTT. Its protein is CASSEGGGLGPQHF.

V is TRBV7-2 and J is TRBJ1-2; D remains ambiguous. Per germline, CDR1 SGHTA and CDR2 FQGNSA. V lost 1 base and J lost 2, with 8 bases in between. The CDR3 is 14 amino acids. Written as DNA, the CDR3 is TGTGCCAGCAGCTTAGTGGCGGCAAACTATGGCTACACCTTC. Translated: CASSLVAANYGYTF.